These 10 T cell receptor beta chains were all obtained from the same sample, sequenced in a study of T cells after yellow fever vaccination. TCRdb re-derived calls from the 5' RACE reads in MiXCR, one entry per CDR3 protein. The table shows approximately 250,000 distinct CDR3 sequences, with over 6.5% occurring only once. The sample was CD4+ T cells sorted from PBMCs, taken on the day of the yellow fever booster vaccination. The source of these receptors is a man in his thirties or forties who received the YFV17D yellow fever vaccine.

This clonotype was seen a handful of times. DNA for the CDR3: TGTGCCAGCAGTGGGACAGGGAGCACAGATACGCAGTATTTT. It codes for CASSGTGSTDTQYF. The gene calls are TRBV12-3 or TRBV12-4 and TRBJ2-3, with TRBD1 matching over 9 bases. The CDR3 consists of 14 residues. The junction had 0 bases not matched to a gene; V was cut back by 5 bases and J by 0 bases.

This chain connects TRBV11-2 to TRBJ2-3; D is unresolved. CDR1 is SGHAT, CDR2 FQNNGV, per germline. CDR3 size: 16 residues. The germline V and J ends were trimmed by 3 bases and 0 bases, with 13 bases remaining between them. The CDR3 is CASSFGTGTSTDTQYF. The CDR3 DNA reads TGTGCCAGCAGCTTCGGTACGGGCACTAGCACAGATACGCAGTATTTT.

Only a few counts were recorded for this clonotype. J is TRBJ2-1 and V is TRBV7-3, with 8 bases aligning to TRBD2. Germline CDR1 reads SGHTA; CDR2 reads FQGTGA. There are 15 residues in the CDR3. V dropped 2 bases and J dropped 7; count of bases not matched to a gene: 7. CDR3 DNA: TGTGCCAGCAGCTTAGGGTCTAGCGGGCCGAATGAGCAGTTCTTC. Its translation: CASSLGSSGPNEQFF.

The CDR3 DNA is TGCGCCAGCAGCCAAGGGACGGGGGTCTTATCGCCCCAGCATTTT. This encodes CASSQGTGVLSPQHF. This chain uses TRBV4-3 with TRBJ1-5, with a weak D call TRBD1 (5 bases). The CDR3 length is 15 residues. With 1 base removed from V and 9 bases from J, the gap between germline ends came to 16 bases. Germline lookup yields CDR1 LGHNA and CDR2 YSLEER.

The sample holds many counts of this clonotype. The CDR3 DNA follows: TGTGCCAGCTCACCGGATGCAGATACGCAGTATTTT. Its protein is CASSPDADTQYF. The gene calls are TRBV18 and TRBJ2-3; no clear D gene. This CDR3 comprises 12 residues. CDR1 is KGHSH, CDR2 LQKENI, per germline. Trimming cost V 3 bases and J 4 bases, with 5 bases left between them.

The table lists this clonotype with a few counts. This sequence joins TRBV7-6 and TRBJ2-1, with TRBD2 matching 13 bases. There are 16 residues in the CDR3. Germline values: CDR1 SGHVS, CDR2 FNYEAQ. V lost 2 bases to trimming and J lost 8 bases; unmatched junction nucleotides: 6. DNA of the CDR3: TGTGCCAGCAGCTTACGACTAGCGGGAGGAGTGTATGAGCAGTTCTTC. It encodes CASSLRLAGGVYEQFF.

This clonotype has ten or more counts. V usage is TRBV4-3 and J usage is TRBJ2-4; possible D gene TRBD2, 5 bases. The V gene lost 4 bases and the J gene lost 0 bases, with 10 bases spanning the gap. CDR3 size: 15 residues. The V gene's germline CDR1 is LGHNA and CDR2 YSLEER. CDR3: CASSLEALAKNIQYF. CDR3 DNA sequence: TGCGCCAGCAGCCTGGAGGCACTAGCCAAAAACATTCAGTACTTC.

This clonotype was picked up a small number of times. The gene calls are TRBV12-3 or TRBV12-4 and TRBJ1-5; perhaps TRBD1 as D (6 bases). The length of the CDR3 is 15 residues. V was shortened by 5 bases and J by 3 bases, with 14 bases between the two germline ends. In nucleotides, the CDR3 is TGTGCCAGCAGTGGTGGGGGCCCCCCCAATCAGCCCCAGCATTTT. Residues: CASSGGGPPNQPQHF.

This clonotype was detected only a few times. The CDR3 DNA follows: TGTGCCAGCAGCCAAGCGCTTAGCGGCGTGGAGCAGTTCTTC. Protein sequence: CASSQALSGVEQFF. The rearrangement uses TRBV3-1 and TRBJ2-1; TRBD2 is a possible D gene (6 bases). Trimming removed 1 base at V and 10 bases at J, with 14 bases between. Germline assignment: CDR1 LGHDT and CDR2 YNNKEL (reference sequence). The CDR3 contains 14 residues.

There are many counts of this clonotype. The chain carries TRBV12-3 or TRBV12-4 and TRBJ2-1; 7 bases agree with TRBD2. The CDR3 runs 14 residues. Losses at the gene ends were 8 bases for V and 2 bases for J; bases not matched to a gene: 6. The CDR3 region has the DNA TGTGCCAGCGGGGGGGAACCCCCCTACAATGAGCAGTTCTTC. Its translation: CASGGEPPYNEQFF.